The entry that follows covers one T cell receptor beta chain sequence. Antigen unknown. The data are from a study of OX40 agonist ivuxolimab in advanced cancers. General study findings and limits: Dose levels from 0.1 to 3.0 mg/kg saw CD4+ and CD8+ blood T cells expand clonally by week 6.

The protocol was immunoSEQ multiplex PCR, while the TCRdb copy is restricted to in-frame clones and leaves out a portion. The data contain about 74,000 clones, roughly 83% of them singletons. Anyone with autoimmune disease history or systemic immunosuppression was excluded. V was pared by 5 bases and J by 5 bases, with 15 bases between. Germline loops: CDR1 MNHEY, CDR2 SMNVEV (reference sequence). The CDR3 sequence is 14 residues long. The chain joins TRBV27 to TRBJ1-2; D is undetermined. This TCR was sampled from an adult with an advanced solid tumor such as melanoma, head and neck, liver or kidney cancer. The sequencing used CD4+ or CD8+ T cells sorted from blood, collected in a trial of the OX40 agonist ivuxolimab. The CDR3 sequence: CASSTRRMGYGYTF. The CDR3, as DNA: TGTGCCAGCAGTACTCGAAGGATGGGGTATGGCTACACCTTC.